This T cell receptor beta chain appears in the sequencing data of a study of T-cell reconstitution after alpha-beta-depleted transplantation in children. Overall study findings and caveats: T-cell numbers and diversity one year post-transplant derived largely from freshly generated T cells. Surviving recipient cells, namely T cells and thymic progenitors, were the source of high day-60 TCRbeta diversity in some patients. Reportedly, alpha-beta T cells present about two months post-transplant originated from several hundred expanded clones of graft origin.

Library preparation (for TCRbeta) was performed with unique molecular identifiers. TCRdb analysed the PCR reads with MiXCR anew, one entry per CDR3 protein. The profile covers 40,000 to 55,000 distinct CDR3 sequences, with about a tenth appearing a single time and 27% taken by the ten largest. CDR1 is SGDLS, CDR2 YYNGEE, per germline. The CDR3 sequence is 17 residues long. Trimming pared 0 bases from V and 5 bases from J, leaving 21 bases between. This clonotype was seen many times. Its antigen remains unknown. The sample in question was PBMCs, mostly from graft donor cells, obtained 60 days after TCRalphabeta/CD19-depleted stem cell transplant. The origin of this receptor is a male patient between 2 and 10 years old who had a stem cell transplant for chronic granulomatous disease, so the T cells may come from the graft donor. V gene TRBV9 combines with J gene TRBJ2-7; TRBD2 is a possible D gene (6 bases). The CDR3 loop reads CASSVGVGGSNLDEQYF. Here the CDR3 DNA reads TGTGCCAGCAGCGTAGGTGTGGGGGGATCCAACCTAGACGAGCAGTACTTC.